This T cell receptor (beta chain) is drawn from a study of cytomegalovirus exposure and HLA in healthy donors. Findings and limits, study-wide: Association with HLA alleles at 0.05 false discovery rate was found for 15,000 to 20,000 TCR beta sequences in a later analysis. Later analysis identified several of the most significant clusters that appeared linked to common viral pathogens.

The V gene end was trimmed by 7 bases and the J gene end by 2 bases; junction bases not matched to a gene: 11. Germline V gene lookup returns CDR1 SGHNT and CDR2 YYREEE (reference sequence). The CDR3 is 15 residues long. These donors, healthy bone marrow donors, were studied. PCR employed 60 Vbeta and 13 Jbeta primers. Generated by immunoSEQ multiplex PCR, the TCRdb table keeps only in-frame clones and is missing some. The data contain around 140,000 clones, about 10% of them singletons. As to this clone: Its matching antigen is unknown.

The receptor was derived from a woman in her thirties or forties in good health and CMV-seropositive. The sequenced sample was PBMCs. J is TRBJ2-7 and V is TRBV5-4; 8 nucleotides match TRBD1. Here the CDR3 reads CASSPGQGRTYEQYF. The CDR3 DNA sequence: TGTGCCAGCTCACCCGGACAGGGCAGAACCTACGAGCAGTACTTC.